These T cell receptor beta chains were read from a single sample in a study of T cells in Graves' hyperthyroidism and ophthalmopathy. TCRdb re-derived calls from the multiplex PCR reads in MiXCR, one entry per CDR3 protein. The sample has 620,000 or so distinct CDR3 sequences; roughly 15% are singletons. The material sequenced was blood. These receptors came from a woman between 45 and 65 years old with Graves' ophthalmopathy. The CDR3 runs from the conserved cysteine through the conserved F or W. Fields, in order: clone size, J gene, V gene, D gene, CDR3 DNA, CDR3 protein. The D gene is left open where the match is weak. A row's size may be missing; if present it is once, few, many or a size class.

clone_size: many; j_call: TRBJ2-7; v_call: TRBV3-1; d_call: TRBD1; cdr3_nt: TGTGCCAGCAGCCAAGTTGGGACAGACTACGAGCAGTACTTC; cdr3_aa: CASSQVGTDYEQYF
clone_size: many; j_call: TRBJ2-2; v_call: TRBV27; d_call: TRBD2; cdr3_nt: TGTGCCAGCCTGATGGGCGCGGGAGGGCCGGCCGGGGAGCTGTTTTTT; cdr3_aa: CASLMGAGGPAGELFF
clone_size: .; j_call: TRBJ1-2; v_call: TRBV20-1; d_call: .; cdr3_nt: TGCAGTGCAGTCCGGGACTCTCTCAACTATGGCTACACCTTC; cdr3_aa: CSAVRDSLNYGYTF
clone_size: .; j_call: TRBJ2-2; v_call: TRBV7-3; d_call: TRBD2; cdr3_nt: TGTGCCAGCAGCTTAAGGATTAGCGGGAGGATCTCCGGGGAGCTGTTTTTT; cdr3_aa: CASSLRISGRISGELFF
clone_size: few; j_call: TRBJ1-4; v_call: TRBV28; d_call: .; cdr3_nt: TGTGCCAGCAGTTTATCGGTAGGGGTTGAAAAACTGTTTTTT; cdr3_aa: CASSLSVGVEKLFF
clone_size: few; j_call: TRBJ2-3; v_call: TRBV5-5; d_call: TRBD2; cdr3_nt: TGTGCCAGCAGCTTGGTGGCCGGGGGGTCCACAGATACGCAGTATTTT; cdr3_aa: CASSLVAGGSTDTQYF
clone_size: many; j_call: TRBJ2-1; v_call: TRBV3-2; d_call: .; cdr3_nt: TGTGCCAGCAGCCAAGAGGGAACGAGGACTAGCGGTCTGGCGATGTACAATGAGCAGTTCTTC; cdr3_aa: CASSQEGTRTSGLAMYNEQFF
clone_size: many; j_call: TRBJ2-7; v_call: TRBV7-9; d_call: TRBD2; cdr3_nt: TGTGCCAGCAGCTTGTTAGCGGGAGGCTCCTACGAGCAGTACTTC; cdr3_aa: CASSLLAGGSYEQYF
clone_size: few; j_call: TRBJ2-3; v_call: TRBV11-2; d_call: .; cdr3_nt: TGTGCCAGTAGAAGGAGTAGCACAGATACGCAGTATTTT; cdr3_aa: CASRRSSTDTQYF
clone_size: .; j_call: TRBJ2-3; v_call: TRBV10-3; d_call: .; cdr3_nt: TGTGCCATCAGTGCCACTAATCTGGAGGGAGATACGCAGTATTTT; cdr3_aa: CAISATNLEGDTQYF
clone_size: many; j_call: TRBJ2-3; v_call: TRBV12-3/TRBV12-4; d_call: .; cdr3_nt: TGTGCCAGCAGTTTTGGTCGTTTACACACAGATACGCAGTATTTT; cdr3_aa: CASSFGRLHTDTQYF
clone_size: many; j_call: TRBJ1-1; v_call: TRBV12-3/TRBV12-4; d_call: TRBD1; cdr3_nt: TGTGCCAGCAGTCCTCAACAGGGGGGGGTGGCTGAAGCTTTCTTT; cdr3_aa: CASSPQQGGVAEAFF
clone_size: few; j_call: TRBJ2-1; v_call: TRBV7-2; d_call: .; cdr3_nt: TGTGCCAGCTGGCTAGCCGGTAATGAGCAGTTCTTC; cdr3_aa: CASWLAGNEQFF
clone_size: many; j_call: TRBJ1-2; v_call: TRBV6-2/TRBV6-3; d_call: .; cdr3_nt: TGTGCCAGCAGTCGTCGCCAGGGCCATGGCTACACCTTC; cdr3_aa: CASSRRQGHGYTF
clone_size: few; j_call: TRBJ2-1; v_call: TRBV6-1; d_call: TRBD2; cdr3_nt: TGTGCCAGCGGGGGAAGCGGGAATTCCTACAATGAGCAGTTCTTC; cdr3_aa: CASGGSGNSYNEQFF
clone_size: .; j_call: TRBJ1-6; v_call: TRBV12-3/TRBV12-4; d_call: .; cdr3_nt: TGTGCCAGCATGTCGCGCTTCAATTCACCCCTCCACTTT; cdr3_aa: CASMSRFNSPLHF
clone_size: .; j_call: TRBJ2-1; v_call: TRBV6-1; d_call: TRBD2; cdr3_nt: TGTGCCAGCAGGGTACTAGCGTCACGAACCTACAATGAGCAGTTCTTC; cdr3_aa: CASRVLASRTYNEQFF
clone_size: many; j_call: TRBJ1-2; v_call: TRBV6-2/TRBV6-3; d_call: .; cdr3_nt: TGTGCCAGCGGATACTATGGCTACACCTTC; cdr3_aa: CASGYYGYTF
clone_size: many; j_call: TRBJ1-1; v_call: TRBV28; d_call: .; cdr3_nt: TGTGCCAGCAGTTTAAACCCAGGGGCATCGAACACTGAAGCTTTCTTT; cdr3_aa: CASSLNPGASNTEAFF
clone_size: many; j_call: TRBJ2-3; v_call: TRBV11-3; d_call: TRBD2; cdr3_nt: TGTGCCAGCAGCCGGAGACTAGCGGGAGGGCCGGGAGATACGCAGTATTTT; cdr3_aa: CASSRRLAGGPGDTQYF
clone_size: many; j_call: TRBJ2-1; v_call: TRBV7-2; d_call: .; cdr3_nt: TGTGCCAGCAGCTTAGTTAGGCGGAGCTCCTACAATGAGCAGTTCTTC; cdr3_aa: CASSLVRRSSYNEQFF
clone_size: .; j_call: TRBJ2-4; v_call: TRBV20-1; d_call: .; cdr3_nt: TGCAGTGCTAGCGGGAGGACAGTAGCCAAAAACATTCAGTACTTC; cdr3_aa: CSASGRTVAKNIQYF
clone_size: many; j_call: TRBJ1-5; v_call: TRBV5-8; d_call: .; cdr3_nt: TGTGCCAGCAGCTTGGGACACCGCAATCAGCCCCAGCATTTT; cdr3_aa: CASSLGHRNQPQHF
clone_size: many; j_call: TRBJ2-1; v_call: TRBV7-3; d_call: .; cdr3_nt: TGTGCCAGCAGCTTAAAAGGGGGTACTATAAGGCTTGAGGAGCAGTTCTTC; cdr3_aa: CASSLKGGTIRLEEQFF
clone_size: many; j_call: TRBJ2-5; v_call: TRBV3-1; d_call: .; cdr3_nt: TGTGCCAGCAGCCAAGATGTGGAGGTTAAAGAGACCCAGTACTTC; cdr3_aa: CASSQDVEVKETQYF
clone_size: .; j_call: TRBJ2-1; v_call: TRBV14; d_call: TRBD2; cdr3_nt: TGTGCCAGCAGCCAAGATGCGGGACTAGCGGGTTGGTCCTCCTACAATGAGCAGTTCTTC; cdr3_aa: CASSQDAGLAGWSSYNEQFF
clone_size: many; j_call: TRBJ2-4; v_call: TRBV28; d_call: TRBD2; cdr3_nt: TGTGCCAGCCGACTAGCGGGAGGGCCCGAACCTTACCCCCTAGCCAAAAACATTCAGTACTTC; cdr3_aa: CASRLAGGPEPYPLAKNIQYF
clone_size: many; j_call: TRBJ1-1; v_call: TRBV11-3; d_call: TRBD1; cdr3_nt: TGTGCCAGCAGCACGGGACAGGGTCGGGTAAGGAACACTGAAGCTTTCTTT; cdr3_aa: CASSTGQGRVRNTEAFF
clone_size: .; j_call: TRBJ2-3; v_call: TRBV2; d_call: TRBD2; cdr3_nt: TGTGCCAGCAGCAGACTAGCGGGGGGCGGGGATACGCAGTATTTT; cdr3_aa: CASSRLAGGGDTQYF
clone_size: many; j_call: TRBJ2-6; v_call: TRBV28; d_call: .; cdr3_nt: TGTGCCAGCAATTACGGACAGAGTTCCTCTGGGGCCAACGTCCTGACTTTC; cdr3_aa: CASNYGQSSSGANVLTF
clone_size: many; j_call: TRBJ2-7; v_call: TRBV12-3/TRBV12-4; d_call: TRBD2; cdr3_nt: TGTGCCAGCAGTTTAGGACTAGCGGGAGCCAACGAGCAGTACTTC; cdr3_aa: CASSLGLAGANEQYF
clone_size: many; j_call: TRBJ2-7; v_call: TRBV30; d_call: .; cdr3_nt: TGTGCCTGGAGTCAGGACTTTACCTACGAGCAGTACTTC; cdr3_aa: CAWSQDFTYEQYF
clone_size: many; j_call: TRBJ1-1; v_call: TRBV3-1; d_call: .; cdr3_nt: TGTGCCAGCAGCCAACCTTTCTCCGGGACGAAGAACACTGAAGCTTTCTTT; cdr3_aa: CASSQPFSGTKNTEAFF
clone_size: many; j_call: TRBJ2-7; v_call: TRBV6-2/TRBV6-3; d_call: .; cdr3_nt: TGTGCCAGCAGTTATACTAGCTGGGTCTACGAGCAGTACTTC; cdr3_aa: CASSYTSWVYEQYF
clone_size: many; j_call: TRBJ1-2; v_call: TRBV7-9; d_call: TRBD1; cdr3_nt: TGTGCCAGCAGCCCCCAACAGGGGTTGGGCGGCTACACCTTC; cdr3_aa: CASSPQQGLGGYTF
clone_size: .; j_call: TRBJ1-2; v_call: TRBV20-1; d_call: .; cdr3_nt: TGCAGTGCGGATCGGGCAGGCTACTATGGCTACACCTTC; cdr3_aa: CSADRAGYYGYTF
clone_size: many; j_call: TRBJ2-1; v_call: TRBV20-1; d_call: TRBD2; cdr3_nt: TGCAGTGCCGGTACTAGCGGGAGGGCCTCAAATGAGCAGTTCTTC; cdr3_aa: CSAGTSGRASNEQFF
clone_size: many; j_call: TRBJ2-2; v_call: TRBV11-1; d_call: .; cdr3_nt: TGTGCCAGCAGGGCGACCACGAACACCGGGGAGCTGTTTTTT; cdr3_aa: CASRATTNTGELFF
clone_size: few; j_call: TRBJ2-5; v_call: TRBV7-9; d_call: .; cdr3_nt: TGTGCCAGCAGCGCACTAGGGGTCGGGGAGACCCAGTACTTC; cdr3_aa: CASSALGVGETQYF